Below, 2 T cell receptor beta chains from the same sample are listed, as sequenced in a study of breast tumors, draining lymph nodes, adjacent tissues. TCRdb re-analysed the multiplex PCR reads in MiXCR, keeping a single row per CDR3 protein. Of about 230,000 distinct CDR3 sequences in the sample, around 32% were seen once. Samples came from axillary lymph nodes draining the breast cancer. Source material: axillary lymph node tissue. The receptors were sampled from a female donor with breast cancer. Some clones in this sample may be carry-over from other donors' samples.

This clonotype appeared many times. The chain couples TRBV6-5 to TRBJ2-5, with 8 bases lining up with TRBD2. The CDR3 spans 13 residues. Trimming removed 5 bases from V and 5 bases from J; junction bases left unmatched: 4. CDR1 is MNHEY and CDR2 is SVGAGI in the germline V gene. CDR3 protein: CASSRTSLETQYF. CDR3 in DNA: TGTGCCAGCAGTCGGACTAGCCTCGAGACCCAGTACTTC.

With respect to this clonotype: A junction boundary mismatches the germline segment, possibly from a read error. The J gene is TRBJ1-6, the V gene TRBV9; D is unclear. The CDR3 totals 12 residues. Germline CDR1 reads SGDLS; CDR2 reads YYNGEE. CDR3: CASGVAGSSLHF. The CDR3 DNA sequence: TGTGCCAGCGGCGTAGCGGGCTCGTCCCTTCACTTT.